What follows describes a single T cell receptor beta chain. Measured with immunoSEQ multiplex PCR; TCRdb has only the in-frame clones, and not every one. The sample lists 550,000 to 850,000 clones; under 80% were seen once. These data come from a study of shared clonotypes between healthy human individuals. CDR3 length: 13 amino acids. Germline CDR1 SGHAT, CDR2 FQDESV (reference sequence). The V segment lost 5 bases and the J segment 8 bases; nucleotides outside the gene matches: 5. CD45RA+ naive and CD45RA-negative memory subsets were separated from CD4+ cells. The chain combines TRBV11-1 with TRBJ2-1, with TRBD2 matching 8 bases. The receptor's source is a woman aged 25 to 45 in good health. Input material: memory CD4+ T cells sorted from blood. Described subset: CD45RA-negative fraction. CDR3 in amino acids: CASSLGLADEQFF. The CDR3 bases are TGTGCCAGCAGCCTAGGACTAGCAGATGAGCAGTTCTTC. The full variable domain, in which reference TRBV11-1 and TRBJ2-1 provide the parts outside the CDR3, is EAEVAQSPRYKITEKSQAVAFWCDPISGHATLYWYRQILGQGPELLVQFQDESVVDDSQLPKDRFSAERLKGVDSTLKIQPAELGDSAMYLCASSLGLADEQFFGPGTRLTVL.